Listed below are T cell receptor beta chains from one sample, sequenced in a study of shared clonotypes between healthy human individuals. Data came from immunoSEQ multiplex PCR; TCRdb stores just in-frame clones and leaves some out. The sample includes about 680,000 clones, around 74% seen only once; the top ten take more than 1.5%. The sample comprised memory CD4+ T cells sorted from blood. These receptors were collected from a woman aged 25 to 39 in good health. Both conserved end residues are part of each CDR3. Each record gives: CDR3 protein, CDR3 DNA, D gene, J gene, clone size, CDR3 length, V gene. The D gene is left open where the match is weak. The size of a clone is reported for some rows only, either as once, few or many, or as a class for expanded clones.

CDR3 protein: CASSGIAGLAGGETQYF
CDR3 DNA: TGTGCCAGCAGTGGGATCGCGGGACTAGCGGGAGGAGAGACCCAGTACTTC
D gene: TRBD2
J gene: TRBJ2-5
clone size: many
CDR3 length: 17
V gene: TRBV25-1

CDR3 protein: CASSYDREEDGYTF
CDR3 DNA: TGTGCCAGCAGTTACGACAGGGAGGAGGATGGCTACACCTTC
D gene: TRBD1
J gene: TRBJ1-2
clone size: NA
CDR3 length: 14
V gene: TRBV27

CDR3 protein: CASSEAGAKTYEQYF
CDR3 DNA: TGTGCCAGCAGTGAAGCCGGGGCGAAAACCTACGAGCAGTACTTC
D gene: NA
J gene: TRBJ2-7
clone size: NA
CDR3 length: 15
V gene: TRBV6-1

CDR3 protein: CASKKDRGRASGSPKQETQYF
CDR3 DNA: TGTGCCAGCAAGAAAGACAGGGGCAGGGCTAGCGGGAGCCCTAAACAAGAGACCCAGTACTTC
D gene: TRBD2
J gene: TRBJ2-5
clone size: NA
CDR3 length: 21
V gene: TRBV7-8

CDR3 protein: CASSLSWGLNTEAFF
CDR3 DNA: TGTGCCAGCAGTTTATCGTGGGGCCTGAACACTGAAGCTTTCTTT
D gene: NA
J gene: TRBJ1-1
clone size: NA
CDR3 length: 15
V gene: TRBV27

CDR3 protein: CASSLQGAGGNTIYF
CDR3 DNA: TGTGCCAGCAGCTTACAGGGGGCAGGGGGAAACACCATATATTTT
D gene: TRBD1
J gene: TRBJ1-3
clone size: NA
CDR3 length: 15
V gene: TRBV5-8

CDR3 protein: CASSSPGGTRGYTF
CDR3 DNA: TGTGCCAGCAGTAGCCCAGGTGGAACTCGAGGCTACACCTTC
D gene: NA
J gene: TRBJ1-2
clone size: once
CDR3 length: 14
V gene: TRBV6-1

CDR3 protein: CAGGDRGLYEQYF
CDR3 DNA: TGTGCCGGGGGCGACAGGGGGCTCTACGAGCAGTACTTC
D gene: TRBD1
J gene: TRBJ2-7
clone size: many
CDR3 length: 13
V gene: TRBV7-2

CDR3 protein: CASSSPGVGYEQYF
CDR3 DNA: TGTGCCAGCAGCAGCCCGGGAGTTGGGTACGAGCAGTACTTC
D gene: NA
J gene: TRBJ2-7
clone size: NA
CDR3 length: 14
V gene: TRBV9

CDR3 protein: CASSYSGTGELFF
CDR3 DNA: TGCGCCAGCAGCTATAGCGGGACCGGGGAGCTGTTTTTT
D gene: TRBD2
J gene: TRBJ2-2
clone size: NA
CDR3 length: 13
V gene: TRBV5-1

CDR3 protein: CASSAQQGWGSDEQYF
CDR3 DNA: TGTGCCAGCAGCGCCCAACAGGGTTGGGGTTCTGACGAGCAGTACTTC
D gene: NA
J gene: TRBJ2-7
clone size: NA
CDR3 length: 16
V gene: TRBV7-9

CDR3 protein: CASTTSTNTDTQYF
CDR3 DNA: TGTGCCAGCACGACTAGCACTAACACAGATACGCAGTATTTT
D gene: TRBD2
J gene: TRBJ2-3
clone size: NA
CDR3 length: 14
V gene: TRBV11-2

CDR3 protein: CASSFWNEQFF
CDR3 DNA: TGTGCCAGCAGTTTTTGGAATGAGCAGTTCTTC
D gene: NA
J gene: TRBJ2-1
clone size: few
CDR3 length: 11
V gene: TRBV27

CDR3 protein: CASSYADEGPGNTIYF
CDR3 DNA: TGCGCCAGCAGCTACGCGGATGAGGGGCCTGGAAACACCATATATTTT
D gene: NA
J gene: TRBJ1-3
clone size: NA
CDR3 length: 16
V gene: TRBV5-1

CDR3 protein: CSGKGARTEAFF
CDR3 DNA: TGCAGCGGTAAGGGGGCGCGGACTGAAGCTTTCTTT
D gene: TRBD1
J gene: TRBJ1-1
clone size: NA
CDR3 length: 12
V gene: TRBV29-1

CDR3 protein: CASKTGTANEKLFF
CDR3 DNA: TGTGCCAGCAAGACCGGGACAGCTAATGAAAAACTGTTTTTT
D gene: TRBD1
J gene: TRBJ1-4
clone size: NA
CDR3 length: 14
V gene: TRBV2

CDR3 protein: CASSQDHQGGYGYTF
CDR3 DNA: TGTGCCAGCAGCCAAGATCACCAGGGAGGCTATGGCTACACCTTC
D gene: NA
J gene: TRBJ1-2
clone size: few
CDR3 length: 15
V gene: TRBV4-2

CDR3 protein: CASSSPLAGGDEQYF
CDR3 DNA: TGTGCCAGCAGCTCCCCCCTAGCGGGAGGGGACGAGCAGTACTTC
D gene: TRBD2
J gene: TRBJ2-7
clone size: once
CDR3 length: 15
V gene: TRBV7-8

CDR3 protein: CASSEGGTGEPYEQYF
CDR3 DNA: TGTGCCAGCAGTGAAGGGGGGACAGGCGAGCCCTACGAGCAGTACTTC
D gene: TRBD1
J gene: TRBJ2-7
clone size: NA
CDR3 length: 16
V gene: TRBV6-1

CDR3 protein: CASSYGAGAYEQYF
CDR3 DNA: TGTGCCAGCAGTTACGGGGCGGGAGCCTACGAGCAGTACTTC
D gene: TRBD2
J gene: TRBJ2-7
clone size: few
CDR3 length: 14
V gene: TRBV6-6

CDR3 protein: CASSQSRGLGEKLFF
CDR3 DNA: TGTGCCAGCAGCCAATCGCGAGGTTTGGGGGAAAAACTGTTTTTT
D gene: NA
J gene: TRBJ1-4
clone size: NA
CDR3 length: 15
V gene: TRBV16

CDR3 protein: CASSQEDRKETQYF
CDR3 DNA: TGCGCCAGCAGCCAAGAAGACAGGAAAGAGACCCAGTACTTC
D gene: NA
J gene: TRBJ2-5
clone size: NA
CDR3 length: 14
V gene: TRBV4-1

CDR3 protein: CASWRGRSYEQYF
CDR3 DNA: TGTGCCAGCTGGAGGGGGCGAAGCTACGAGCAGTACTTC
D gene: NA
J gene: TRBJ2-7
clone size: NA
CDR3 length: 13
V gene: TRBV28

CDR3 protein: CASSLTGTRSYNEQFF
CDR3 DNA: TGTGCCAGCAGCTTAACGGGGACTAGGTCTTACAATGAGCAGTTCTTC
D gene: TRBD2
J gene: TRBJ2-1
clone size: NA
CDR3 length: 16
V gene: TRBV7-2

CDR3 protein: CASSQGVVETQYF
CDR3 DNA: TGCGCCAGCAGCCAAGGTGTAGTAGAGACCCAGTACTTC
D gene: NA
J gene: TRBJ2-5
clone size: NA
CDR3 length: 13
V gene: TRBV4-1

CDR3 protein: CASSLDRGGNQPQHF
CDR3 DNA: TGTGCCAGCAGCTTAGACAGGGGAGGAAATCAGCCCCAGCATTTT
D gene: TRBD1
J gene: TRBJ1-5
clone size: NA
CDR3 length: 15
V gene: TRBV7-8

CDR3 protein: CASSLNQEPAPVTDTQYF
CDR3 DNA: TGTGCCAGCAGCTTAAACCAGGAACCAGCGCCGGTCACAGATACGCAGTATTTT
D gene: NA
J gene: TRBJ2-3
clone size: NA
CDR3 length: 18
V gene: TRBV7-3

CDR3 protein: CASSVGRVNTYEQYF
CDR3 DNA: TGTGCCAGCAGCGTAGGGCGCGTAAATACCTACGAGCAGTACTTC
D gene: NA
J gene: TRBJ2-7
clone size: NA
CDR3 length: 15
V gene: TRBV9

CDR3 protein: CASSPDLDSYNEQFF
CDR3 DNA: TGTGCCAGCAGCCCCGACTTAGACTCCTACAATGAGCAGTTCTTC
D gene: NA
J gene: TRBJ2-1
clone size: NA
CDR3 length: 15
V gene: TRBV7-9

CDR3 protein: CASSLARAGGPRAEAFF
CDR3 DNA: TGTGCCAGCAGCTTGGCGAGGGCAGGGGGCCCCAGGGCTGAAGCTTTCTTT
D gene: TRBD1
J gene: TRBJ1-1
clone size: NA
CDR3 length: 17
V gene: TRBV5-4

CDR3 protein: CASSNSGTGAIYF
CDR3 DNA: TGTGCCAGCAGTAACTCTGGGACAGGGGCCATATATTTT
D gene: TRBD1
J gene: TRBJ1-3
clone size: NA
CDR3 length: 13
V gene: TRBV28

CDR3 protein: CASSMEATGELFF
CDR3 DNA: TGTGCCAGTAGTATGGAAGCCACCGGGGAGCTGTTTTTT
D gene: NA
J gene: TRBJ2-2
clone size: NA
CDR3 length: 13
V gene: TRBV19

CDR3 protein: CASSLGRTGELFF
CDR3 DNA: TGTGCCAGCAGTTTAGGAAGGACCGGGGAGCTGTTTTTT
D gene: NA
J gene: TRBJ2-2
clone size: NA
CDR3 length: 13
V gene: TRBV27

CDR3 protein: CASSFGTSGRWVTYEQYF
CDR3 DNA: TGTGCCAGCAGTTTCGGGACTAGCGGGAGGTGGGTCACCTACGAGCAGTACTTC
D gene: TRBD2
J gene: TRBJ2-7
clone size: NA
CDR3 length: 18
V gene: TRBV28

CDR3 protein: CASSMERTDNTEAFF
CDR3 DNA: TGTGCCAGTAGTATGGAGAGAACAGACAACACTGAAGCTTTCTTT
D gene: NA
J gene: TRBJ1-1
clone size: many
CDR3 length: 15
V gene: TRBV19

CDR3 protein: CSVENGTGDVNEQFF
CDR3 DNA: TGCAGCGTTGAAAACGGGACAGGGGATGTCAATGAGCAGTTCTTC
D gene: TRBD1
J gene: TRBJ2-1
clone size: NA
CDR3 length: 15
V gene: TRBV29-1

CDR3 protein: CAIRGNSNQPQHF
CDR3 DNA: TGTGCCATCAGGGGGAATAGCAATCAGCCCCAGCATTTT
D gene: TRBD1
J gene: TRBJ1-5
clone size: NA
CDR3 length: 13
V gene: TRBV6-1

CDR3 protein: CASSRTSRGQETQYF
CDR3 DNA: TGTGCCAGCAGCAGAACTAGCAGGGGCCAAGAGACCCAGTACTTC
D gene: NA
J gene: TRBJ2-5
clone size: NA
CDR3 length: 15
V gene: TRBV11-3

CDR3 protein: CAWSVPAFQAGDYEQYF
CDR3 DNA: TGTGCCTGGAGTGTACCTGCCTTCCAAGCGGGGGACTACGAGCAGTACTTC
D gene: TRBD2
J gene: TRBJ2-7
clone size: NA
CDR3 length: 17
V gene: TRBV30

CDR3 protein: CASRGSGDTQYF
CDR3 DNA: TGTGCCAGTAGAGGTAGCGGGGATACGCAGTATTTT
D gene: TRBD2
J gene: TRBJ2-3
clone size: NA
CDR3 length: 12
V gene: TRBV19

CDR3 protein: CASSPPWDLVSWINNEQFF
CDR3 DNA: TGTGCCAGCAGCCCCCCGTGGGACCTTGTCTCATGGATCAACAATGAGCAGTTCTTC
D gene: NA
J gene: TRBJ2-1
clone size: NA
CDR3 length: 19
V gene: TRBV7-9

CDR3 protein: CASSGGRDRGKETQYF
CDR3 DNA: TGTGCCAGCAGCGGTGGACGGGACAGGGGAAAAGAGACCCAGTACTTC
D gene: TRBD1
J gene: TRBJ2-5
clone size: NA
CDR3 length: 16
V gene: TRBV5-4

CDR3 protein: CASSRGTGSNYGYTF
CDR3 DNA: TGTGCCAGCAGCCGCGGGACAGGGTCTAACTATGGCTACACCTTC
D gene: TRBD1
J gene: TRBJ1-2
clone size: NA
CDR3 length: 15
V gene: TRBV6-5

CDR3 protein: CASSFGLAGGPGVETQYF
CDR3 DNA: TGTGCCAGCAGCTTCGGACTAGCGGGAGGACCAGGGGTGGAGACCCAGTACTTC
D gene: TRBD2
J gene: TRBJ2-5
clone size: NA
CDR3 length: 18
V gene: TRBV7-7

CDR3 protein: CASSYDRGLGYTF
CDR3 DNA: TGTGCCAGCAGTTACGACAGGGGGCTTGGCTACACCTTC
D gene: TRBD1
J gene: TRBJ1-2
clone size: NA
CDR3 length: 13
V gene: TRBV5-4

CDR3 protein: CASSYSVNGGDGYTF
CDR3 DNA: TGTGCCAGCAGTTACTCGGTTAACGGGGGCGACGGCTACACCTTC
D gene: NA
J gene: TRBJ1-2
clone size: NA
CDR3 length: 15
V gene: TRBV6-6

CDR3 protein: CASSLNTGGNTGELFF
CDR3 DNA: TGCGCCAGCAGCCTTAACACAGGGGGCAACACCGGGGAGCTGTTTTTT
D gene: TRBD1
J gene: TRBJ2-2
clone size: NA
CDR3 length: 16
V gene: TRBV4-1

CDR3 protein: CASSQAGTAGNTIYF
CDR3 DNA: TGTGCCAGCAGCCAAGCAGGGACTGCTGGAAACACCATATATTTT
D gene: NA
J gene: TRBJ1-3
clone size: once
CDR3 length: 15
V gene: TRBV14

CDR3 protein: CASSQGAKRVQETQYF
CDR3 DNA: TGCGCCAGCAGCCAAGGGGCTAAGCGGGTCCAAGAGACCCAGTACTTC
D gene: NA
J gene: TRBJ2-5
clone size: NA
CDR3 length: 16
V gene: TRBV4-1

CDR3 protein: CASSLAVSGSSYNEQFF
CDR3 DNA: TGTGCCAGCAGCTTAGCTGTCTCCGGGAGCTCCTACAATGAGCAGTTCTTC
D gene: NA
J gene: TRBJ2-1
clone size: NA
CDR3 length: 17
V gene: TRBV11-3

CDR3 protein: CASSFAGVLQETQYF
CDR3 DNA: TGTGCCAGCAGTTTCGCGGGAGTGCTTCAAGAGACCCAGTACTTC
D gene: TRBD2
J gene: TRBJ2-5
clone size: NA
CDR3 length: 15
V gene: TRBV28

CDR3 protein: CASSLATSKETQYF
CDR3 DNA: TGCGCCAGCAGCTTGGCTACTTCAAAAGAGACCCAGTACTTC
D gene: NA
J gene: TRBJ2-5
clone size: NA
CDR3 length: 14
V gene: TRBV5-1

CDR3 protein: CASSWPRDRGLAGNQPQHF
CDR3 DNA: TGTGCCAGCAGTTGGCCGCGGGACAGGGGGTTAGCGGGCAATCAGCCCCAGCATTTT
D gene: TRBD1
J gene: TRBJ1-5
clone size: few
CDR3 length: 19
V gene: TRBV28

CDR3 protein: CASSESLKDGVYGYTF
CDR3 DNA: TGCGCCAGCAGTGAGTCCTTAAAGGACGGCGTCTATGGCTACACCTTC
D gene: NA
J gene: TRBJ1-2
clone size: NA
CDR3 length: 16
V gene: TRBV10-1

CDR3 protein: CASNGRSPQETQYF
CDR3 DNA: TGTGCCAGCAACGGGCGTTCCCCACAAGAGACCCAGTACTTC
D gene: NA
J gene: TRBJ2-5
clone size: NA
CDR3 length: 14
V gene: TRBV6-6

CDR3 protein: CASSFLGLAGGKETQYF
CDR3 DNA: TGTGCCAGCAGCTTCCTTGGACTAGCGGGAGGGAAAGAGACCCAGTACTTC
D gene: TRBD2
J gene: TRBJ2-5
clone size: NA
CDR3 length: 17
V gene: TRBV13

CDR3 protein: CASSPARDGWGTEAFF
CDR3 DNA: TGTGCCAGCAGCCCCGCGAGGGACGGTTGGGGCACTGAAGCTTTCTTT
D gene: NA
J gene: TRBJ1-1
clone size: NA
CDR3 length: 16
V gene: TRBV25-1

CDR3 protein: CASSQDRPRNYEQYF
CDR3 DNA: TGCGCCAGCAGCCAAGATCGTCCTAGAAACTACGAGCAGTACTTC
D gene: NA
J gene: TRBJ2-7
clone size: NA
CDR3 length: 15
V gene: TRBV4-1

CDR3 protein: CASSATSTPNGQETQYF
CDR3 DNA: TGTGCCAGCAGTGCAACCTCTACTCCCAATGGCCAAGAGACCCAGTACTTC
D gene: NA
J gene: TRBJ2-5
clone size: few
CDR3 length: 17
V gene: TRBV25-1